Following are 19 T cell receptor beta chains from one sample sequenced in a study of cytomegalovirus exposure and HLA in healthy donors. A multiplex PCR was run with 60 Vbeta primers and 13 Jbeta primers. Produced via immunoSEQ multiplex PCR; TCRdb's table is partial and in-frame only. In the table there are 100,000 to 150,000 clones, approximately 80% of which are singletons. The sequenced sample consisted of PBMCs. The receptor set was obtained from a man younger than 40 in good health and CMV-seropositive.

This clone appeared a few times. This chain links TRBV5-1 with TRBJ2-3; D possibly corresponds to TRBD2 (5 bases). CDR1 SGHRS and CDR2 YFSETQ come from the germline V gene. The V and J ends lost 0 bases and 6 bases respectively, with 11 bases between them. This CDR3 contains 14 residues. The CDR3 loop reads CASSLGQEADTQYF. CDR3 nucleotide sequence: TGCGCCAGCAGCTTGGGGCAGGAGGCGGATACGCAGTATTTT.

The chain links TRBV6-5 to TRBJ2-3, with D maybe TRBD1 (5 bases). The CDR3 runs to 13 residues. Trimming removed 5 bases from V and 4 bases from J, with 10 bases in between. Germline CDR1 reads MNHEY; CDR2 reads SVGAGI. The CDR3 loop reads CASSTGFSDTQYF. The CDR3 coding sequence is TGTGCCAGCAGTACAGGTTTTTCAGATACGCAGTATTTT.

This chain joins TRBV5-8 and TRBJ1-2; a possible D gene is TRBD1 (5 bases). The CDR3 covers 15 residues. Germline CDR1 SGHTS, CDR2 YDEGEE. The V gene lost 4 bases and the J gene lost 5 bases, with 18 bases spanning the gap. The DNA of the CDR3 is TGTGCCAGCAGCCTCTGGGGCGCCGGGTTATATGGCTACACCTTC. Its translation is CASSLWGAGLYGYTF.

CDR3 nucleotide sequence: TGTGCCAGCAGCCCGGGGTCCGTCAATGAGCAGTTCTTC. It translates to CASSPGSVNEQFF. The chain uses TRBV5-4 and TRBJ2-1; D is possibly TRBD2 (5 bases). Trimming stripped 4 bases from V and 6 bases from J, with 11 bases between. The CDR3 consists of 13 residues. Germline CDR1 is SGHNT and CDR2 is YYREEE (reference sequence).

This chain uses TRBV14 with TRBJ2-7, with a weak D call TRBD2 (5 bases). The CDR3 is 14 amino acids. Germline CDR1 is SGHDN and CDR2 is FVKESK. The germline V and J ends were trimmed by 0 bases and 3 bases, with 9 bases remaining between them. The CDR3 DNA is TGTGCCAGCAGCCAAGATGGAGGAGGCTACGAGCAGTACTTC. This codes for CASSQDGGGYEQYF.

The table lists this clone with a count of one. The V gene is TRBV4-3, the J gene TRBJ2-1, with 10 bases that match TRBD2. The junction had 15 bases not matched to a gene; V was cut back by 4 bases and J by 0 bases. The CDR3 runs to 20 residues. CDR1 LGHNA and CDR2 YSLEER come from the germline V gene. In DNA, the CDR3 is TGCGCCAGCAGCCCTCCTAGGACTAGCGGAGGCCGGGGCTCCTACAATGAGCAGTTCTTC. It specifies CASSPPRTSGGRGSYNEQFF.

This clone was recorded once. The chain links TRBV18 to TRBJ2-3; D uncertain. CDR3 length: 14 amino acids. The V gene lost 2 bases and the J gene lost 4 bases, with 10 bases spanning the gap. Germline V gene lookup returns CDR1 KGHSH and CDR2 LQKENI. The CDR3 DNA follows: TGTGCCAGCTCACCAATGCGCGGAGCAGATACGCAGTATTTT. Translation gives CASSPMRGADTQYF.

The CDR3 DNA reads as TGTGCCAGTAGTAAGCTCAGCGGGAGGGATGGCGAGCAGTACTTC. Translating it yields CASSKLSGRDGEQYF. The J gene is TRBJ2-7, the V gene TRBV19; 10 positions match TRBD2. Germline V gene sequence: CDR1 LNHDA, CDR2 SQIVND (reference sequence). Trimming removed 4 bases from V and 6 bases from J; junction bases left unmatched: 9. The CDR3 loop spans 15 amino acids.

This clone has more than one count but fewer than ten. CDR3 in amino acids: CASSLLAGNSYEQYF. DNA of the CDR3: TGTGCCAGCAGTCTACTAGCGGGCAACTCCTACGAGCAGTACTTC. This rearrangement joins TRBV2 to TRBJ2-7; 9 nucleotides line up with TRBD2. Germline V gives CDR1 SNHLY, CDR2 FYNNEI. Germline trimming cut 5 bases from V and 0 bases from J; bases unmatched to any gene: 5. This CDR3 has 15 amino acids.

This chain connects TRBV29-1 to TRBJ2-7; D may be TRBD1 (6 bases). The CDR3 totals 13 residues. The V end was cut by 3 bases, the J end by 1 base, with 10 bases between. Germline CDR1 is SQVTM and CDR2 is ANQGSEA. CDR3 sequence (DNA): TGCAGCGTTGACACAGGGAATTCCTACGAGCAGTACTTC. Protein sequence: CSVDTGNSYEQYF.

This clone was detected a few times. This chain uses TRBV5-6 with TRBJ2-4; possible D gene TRBD1, 6 bases. V was trimmed by 6 bases and J by 6 bases, leaving 19 bases between them. Looked up from germline, CDR1 is SGHDT and CDR2 is YYEEEE. The CDR3 covers 15 residues. The CDR3 DNA is TGTGCCAGCACCCCACAGGGTTATGTCGGAAACATTCAGTACTTC. It translates to CASTPQGYVGNIQYF. Full variable domain (outside the CDR3, taken from reference TRBV5-6 and TRBJ2-4): DAGVTQSPTHLIKTRGQQVTLRCSPKSGHDTVSWYQQALGQGPQFIFQYYEEEERQRGNFPDRFSGHQFPNYSSELNVNALLLGDSALYLCASTPQGYVGNIQYFGAGTRLSVL.

The V gene is TRBV5-5, the J gene TRBJ2-7; 7 bases align to TRBD1. Germline V CDR1 and CDR2: SGHKS, YYEKEE (reference sequence). CDR3 length equals 14 residues. The ends lost 6 bases at V and 3 bases at J; junction bases unmatched: 9. CDR3 in amino acids: CASILRWDSYEQYF. CDR3 nucleotide sequence: TGTGCCAGCATCCTGAGGTGGGACAGCTACGAGCAGTACTTC.

For the CDR3, the DNA is TGCGCCAGCAGCCAAGATGCACAGCTCTATGGCTACACCTTC. Amino acids: CASSQDAQLYGYTF. The chain is built from TRBV4-1 and TRBJ1-2; D is ambiguous. Germline values: CDR1 MGHRA, CDR2 YSYEKL. The CDR3 contains 14 residues. Trimming took off 0 bases at V and 4 bases at J, with 9 bases between the two ends.

This sequence joins TRBV5-6 and TRBJ2-7; the match to TRBD2 covers 8 bases. Germline lookup yields CDR1 SGHDT and CDR2 YYEEEE. V dropped 3 bases and J dropped 4; count of bases not matched to a gene: 6. The length of the CDR3 is 14 residues. This CDR3 reads CASSSERERYEQYF. The DNA of the CDR3 is TGTGCCAGCAGCTCCGAGCGGGAGAGGTACGAGCAGTACTTC.

This clone was seen once. The chain links TRBV25-1 to TRBJ2-7; 9 bases are a match to TRBD1. With V trimmed by 8 bases and J by 3 bases, 11 bases remained unmatched. CDR1 is MGHDK, CDR2 SYGVNS, per germline. The CDR3 loop spans 15 amino acids. The CDR3: CASGTGTGFFYEQYF. CDR3 bases: TGTGCCAGCGGGACCGGGACAGGGTTTTTCTACGAGCAGTACTTC.

The V gene is TRBV7-8, the J gene TRBJ1-1, with 7 bases matching TRBD1. V gave up 8 bases and J gave up 2 bases; unmatched junction bases: 8. The length of the CDR3 is 14 residues. Germline CDR1 SGHVS, CDR2 FQNEAQ. CDR3: CASYLTGTNTEAFF. Here the CDR3 DNA reads TGTGCCAGCTACTTGACAGGGACTAACACTGAAGCTTTCTTT.

The chain has TRBV10-1 and TRBJ2-3; 7 bases map to TRBD1. The CDR3 runs 15 residues. Germline V gene sequence: CDR1 WNHNN, CDR2 SYGVQD (reference sequence). Trimming at V came to 3 bases and at J to 4 bases, leaving 7 bases not matched to a gene. The CDR3 loop reads CASSDFGTDPDTQYF. The CDR3 DNA follows: TGCGCCAGCAGTGACTTTGGGACAGACCCAGATACGCAGTATTTT.

With regard to this clone: The junction and the germline gene differ at one end; a read error may be behind it. The V call is TRBV29-1, the J call TRBJ2-1; a weak D match, TRBD1 (7 bases). The CDR3 has 14 residues. CDR1 SQVTM and CDR2 ANQGSEA come from the germline V gene. CDR3 bases: TGCAGCTCTAGGAGGGGGCGAGGCTACGATGAGCAGTTCTTC. Protein: CSSRRGRGYDEQFF.

This chain links TRBV4-1 with TRBJ2-6, with no clear D. The V gene lost 4 bases and the J gene lost 0 bases, with 7 bases spanning the gap. The CDR3 runs to 15 residues. Germline loops: CDR1 MGHRA, CDR2 YSYEKL. CDR3 bases: TGCGCCAGCAGCCCAGGAAGCTCTGGGGCCAACGTCCTGACTTTC. Translated: CASSPGSSGANVLTF.